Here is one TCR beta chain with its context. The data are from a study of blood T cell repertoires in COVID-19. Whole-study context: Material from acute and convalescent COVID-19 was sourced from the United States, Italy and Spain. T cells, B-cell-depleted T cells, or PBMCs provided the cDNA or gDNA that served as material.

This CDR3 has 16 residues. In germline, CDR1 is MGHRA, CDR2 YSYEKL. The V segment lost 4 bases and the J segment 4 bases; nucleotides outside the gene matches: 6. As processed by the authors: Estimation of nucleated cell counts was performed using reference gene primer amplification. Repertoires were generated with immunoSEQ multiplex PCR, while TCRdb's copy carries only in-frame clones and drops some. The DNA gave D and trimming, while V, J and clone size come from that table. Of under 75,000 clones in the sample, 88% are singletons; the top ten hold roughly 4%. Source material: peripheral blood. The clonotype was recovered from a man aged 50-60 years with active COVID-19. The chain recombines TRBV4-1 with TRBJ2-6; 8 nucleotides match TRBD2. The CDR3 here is CASSPLGGAGANVLTF. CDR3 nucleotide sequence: TGCGCCAGCAGCCCCCTCGGGGGGGCCGGGGCCAACGTCCTGACTTTC.